The rows below give T cell receptor beta chains drawn from one sample of a study of T cell changes during pregnancy in multiple sclerosis. Repertoires were generated with immunoSEQ multiplex PCR, while TCRdb's copy carries only in-frame clones and drops some. The table has tens of thousands of clones, 91% seen once. Sequencing was performed on peripheral blood, taken in the second trimester of pregnancy. The receptors originated from a female donor with multiple sclerosis, enrolled in a pregnancy study. Both conserved end residues are part of each CDR3. Fields, in order: CDR3 DNA, CDR3 protein, D gene, clone size, J gene, V gene. D genes are given only for firm matches. Expanded clones are given a class, and other clones once, few, many or no size at all.

CDR3nt: TGTGCCAGTAGTTCCCCCCGGATCCGGGGCAATCAGCCCCAGCATTTT; CDR3aa: CASSSPRIRGNQPQHF; d_gene: -; abundance: -; j_gene: TRBJ1-5; v_gene: TRBV19
CDR3nt: TGTGCCAGCAGTTTTACAGGGGCCGTCGAGCAGTACTTC; CDR3aa: CASSFTGAVEQYF; d_gene: TRBD1; abundance: -; j_gene: TRBJ2-7; v_gene: TRBV27
CDR3nt: TGTGCCAGCAGCCTCGGGCAGGGGGCCACTCAGCCCCAGCATTTT; CDR3aa: CASSLGQGATQPQHF; d_gene: TRBD1; abundance: -; j_gene: TRBJ1-5; v_gene: TRBV6-5
CDR3nt: TGCGCCAGCAGCACCAGGGTGGAAAAAACTGAAGCTTTCTTT; CDR3aa: CASSTRVEKTEAFF; d_gene: -; abundance: -; j_gene: TRBJ1-1; v_gene: TRBV5-1
CDR3nt: TGTGCCAGCACGGGGACTAGCGGGGGGACCTACAATGAGCAGTTCTTC; CDR3aa: CASTGTSGGTYNEQFF; d_gene: TRBD2; abundance: -; j_gene: TRBJ2-1; v_gene: TRBV5-4
CDR3nt: TGTGCCAGCTATGGGACAGGGATCGACGAGCAGTACTTC; CDR3aa: CASYGTGIDEQYF; d_gene: TRBD1; abundance: -; j_gene: TRBJ2-7; v_gene: TRBV6-5
CDR3nt: TGTGCCAGTGAGCTGGGACAGGGGGCTGGGGCCAACGTCCTGACTTTC; CDR3aa: CASELGQGAGANVLTF; d_gene: TRBD1; abundance: -; j_gene: TRBJ2-6; v_gene: TRBV28
CDR3nt: TGCGCCAGCAGCCAAGAACCCTTCGGAGGATACTCTGGGGCCAACGTCCTGACTTTC; CDR3aa: CASSQEPFGGYSGANVLTF; d_gene: -; abundance: -; j_gene: TRBJ2-6; v_gene: TRBV4-3
CDR3nt: TGTGCCAGCAGCTTAGCGGCAGGGGCCATGCTTCCGGGGGCCAACGTCCTGACTTTC; CDR3aa: CASSLAAGAMLPGANVLTF; d_gene: -; abundance: -; j_gene: TRBJ2-6; v_gene: TRBV7-9
CDR3nt: TGTGCCAGCAGGGCGCTCGACAGGAGAAGTAGGGCTAACACTGAAGCTTTCTTT; CDR3aa: CASRALDRRSRANTEAFF; d_gene: -; abundance: -; j_gene: TRBJ1-1; v_gene: TRBV7-9
CDR3nt: TGTGCCAGCAGCTTAGGAGGACTAGCGGGATGGAGAGATACGCAGTATTTT; CDR3aa: CASSLGGLAGWRDTQYF; d_gene: TRBD2; abundance: -; j_gene: TRBJ2-3; v_gene: TRBV7-9
CDR3nt: TGTGCCAGTAGTTACTCTGGAAACACCATATATTTT; CDR3aa: CASSYSGNTIYF; d_gene: -; abundance: -; j_gene: TRBJ1-3; v_gene: TRBV19
CDR3nt: TGTGCCAGCAGCCAAGGAGGGGGGGATAGCTCCTACGAGCAGTACTTC; CDR3aa: CASSQGGGDSSYEQYF; d_gene: -; abundance: medium-sized; j_gene: TRBJ2-7; v_gene: TRBV4-2
CDR3nt: TGTGCCATCAAATTGGGGAGTACATCCTACGAGCAGTACTTC; CDR3aa: CAIKLGSTSYEQYF; d_gene: -; abundance: -; j_gene: TRBJ2-7; v_gene: TRBV10-3
CDR3nt: TGTGCCAGCAGTGATTGGGCAGGAAATCAGCCCCAGCATTTT; CDR3aa: CASSDWAGNQPQHF; d_gene: -; abundance: -; j_gene: TRBJ1-5; v_gene: TRBV2
CDR3nt: TGCGCCAGCGACTCGGGCTCCTACAATGAGCAGTTCTTC; CDR3aa: CASDSGSYNEQFF; d_gene: -; abundance: -; j_gene: TRBJ2-1; v_gene: TRBV10-2
CDR3nt: TGCAGCGTTGAACTCTCTCAGGGGGCGCGGGACGAGCAGTACTTC; CDR3aa: CSVELSQGARDEQYF; d_gene: TRBD1; abundance: -; j_gene: TRBJ2-7; v_gene: TRBV29-1
CDR3nt: TGTGCCAGTACCCAGGGGGGACTAGCGGGAAGAGTCAATGAGCAGTTCTTC; CDR3aa: CASTQGGLAGRVNEQFF; d_gene: TRBD2; abundance: -; j_gene: TRBJ2-1; v_gene: TRBV19
CDR3nt: TGTGCCAGTAGTATAGGCAGGGGGCGATGGGACACTGAAGCTTTCTTT; CDR3aa: CASSIGRGRWDTEAFF; d_gene: TRBD1; abundance: -; j_gene: TRBJ1-1; v_gene: TRBV19
CDR3nt: TGTGCCAGTAGTGAACTAGCGAAAGCCTACGAGCAGTACTTC; CDR3aa: CASSELAKAYEQYF; d_gene: TRBD2; abundance: -; j_gene: TRBJ2-7; v_gene: TRBV19
CDR3nt: TGCGCCAGCAGTCCGGACAGGGAGGGGAGAGGCGGTGGCTACACCTTC; CDR3aa: CASSPDREGRGGGYTF; d_gene: TRBD1; abundance: -; j_gene: TRBJ1-2; v_gene: TRBV5-1
CDR3nt: TGTGCCAGTAGACTCAACGAGGGACAGGGTGGAGAAAAACTGTTTTTT; CDR3aa: CASRLNEGQGGEKLFF; d_gene: TRBD1; abundance: -; j_gene: TRBJ1-4; v_gene: TRBV19
CDR3nt: TGCAGCGTCAGGGACTCGTACTACGAGCAGTACTTC; CDR3aa: CSVRDSYYEQYF; d_gene: -; abundance: -; j_gene: TRBJ2-7; v_gene: TRBV29-1
CDR3nt: TGTGCCAGCAGCTTAGTAGTGACAGCGACGTCGTTGCCCCTCCACTTT; CDR3aa: CASSLVVTATSLPLHF; d_gene: -; abundance: -; j_gene: TRBJ1-6; v_gene: TRBV7-9
CDR3nt: TGCAGCGTTGCCATAGACGGCTTTAGCGGCACTGAAGCTTTCTTT; CDR3aa: CSVAIDGFSGTEAFF; d_gene: -; abundance: -; j_gene: TRBJ1-1; v_gene: TRBV29-1
CDR3nt: TGTGCTAGTGGTTTGGTACGAGGCACCGTAGCCACAGATACGCAGTATTTT; CDR3aa: CASGLVRGTVATDTQYF; d_gene: -; abundance: -; j_gene: TRBJ2-3; v_gene: TRBV12-5
CDR3nt: TGTGCCAGCTTAGGGGGAAACACCGGGGAGCTGTTTTTT; CDR3aa: CASLGGNTGELFF; d_gene: -; abundance: -; j_gene: TRBJ2-2; v_gene: TRBV6-5
CDR3nt: TGTGCCAGCAGCTTGGCAATAGGGACAGCAAACACTGAAGCTTTCTTT; CDR3aa: CASSLAIGTANTEAFF; d_gene: TRBD1; abundance: -; j_gene: TRBJ1-1; v_gene: TRBV5-6
CDR3nt: TGTGCCAGCAGCCCTAAATTGAGGACAGGGGACGAGCAGTACTTC; CDR3aa: CASSPKLRTGDEQYF; d_gene: TRBD1; abundance: -; j_gene: TRBJ2-7; v_gene: TRBV5-6
CDR3nt: TGTGCTAGTGGTTTTGTGGGCTCCACCGGGGAGCTGTTTTTT; CDR3aa: CASGFVGSTGELFF; d_gene: -; abundance: -; j_gene: TRBJ2-2; v_gene: TRBV12-5
CDR3nt: TGTGCCAGCAGCTTAGCGACCGCGGGAGGGGGCAATGAGCAGTTCTTC; CDR3aa: CASSLATAGGGNEQFF; d_gene: TRBD2; abundance: -; j_gene: TRBJ2-1; v_gene: TRBV7-6
CDR3nt: TGCGCCAGCAGCCAAGAGGGGACAGGGTCCTACGAGCAGTACTTC; CDR3aa: CASSQEGTGSYEQYF; d_gene: TRBD1; abundance: -; j_gene: TRBJ2-7; v_gene: TRBV4-3
CDR3nt: TGTGCCAGCAGTGTACAGGGGTTCCTGGGCTACACCTTC; CDR3aa: CASSVQGFLGYTF; d_gene: TRBD1; abundance: once; j_gene: TRBJ1-2; v_gene: TRBV25-1
CDR3nt: TGTGCCAGCAGCCCCCAAGCCGGGACTAGCGGGGTCTGGGGCACAGATACGCAGTATTTT; CDR3aa: CASSPQAGTSGVWGTDTQYF; d_gene: TRBD2; abundance: once; j_gene: TRBJ2-3; v_gene: TRBV7-3
CDR3nt: TGTGCCAGCAGTGATTTTGGGGAGTATGGCTACACCTTC; CDR3aa: CASSDFGEYGYTF; d_gene: -; abundance: -; j_gene: TRBJ1-2; v_gene: TRBV6-1
CDR3nt: TGCGCCAGCAGCCCCGAACCCCGCCCGGGACAGGGTAACTGGGGACTGTTTTTT; CDR3aa: CASSPEPRPGQGNWGLFF; d_gene: TRBD1; abundance: -; j_gene: TRBJ1-4; v_gene: TRBV4-1
CDR3nt: TGTGCCAGCAGAACGCCGGGCTCGGGGGAGAACACTGAAGCTTTCTTT; CDR3aa: CASRTPGSGENTEAFF; d_gene: -; abundance: -; j_gene: TRBJ1-1; v_gene: TRBV2
CDR3nt: TGTGCCAGCAGTCCGGCCGGGACTAGGCGGAATGAGCAGTTCTTC; CDR3aa: CASSPAGTRRNEQFF; d_gene: TRBD2; abundance: -; j_gene: TRBJ2-1; v_gene: TRBV6-5
CDR3nt: TGTGCCAGCAGTGACAGCCCGAGCACAGATACGCAGTATTTT; CDR3aa: CASSDSPSTDTQYF; d_gene: -; abundance: -; j_gene: TRBJ2-3; v_gene: TRBV6-4
CDR3nt: TGTGCCAGCAGTTTAAGCAGGCTAGCGGGAAACTACGAGCAGTACTTC; CDR3aa: CASSLSRLAGNYEQYF; d_gene: TRBD2; abundance: -; j_gene: TRBJ2-7; v_gene: TRBV27
CDR3nt: TGTGCCAGTAGACATAGGGGACAGGGGTCTAATGAAAAACTGTTTTTT; CDR3aa: CASRHRGQGSNEKLFF; d_gene: TRBD1; abundance: -; j_gene: TRBJ1-4; v_gene: TRBV19